This T cell receptor (beta chain) stems from a study of OX40 agonist ivuxolimab in advanced cancers. Study overall: Cancers in dose escalation were hepatocellular, melanoma, renal cell and head and neck. Prior anti-PD-1, anti-PD-L1 or anti-CTLA-4 therapy was allowed; around 40% had some.

The repertoire was sequenced with immunoSEQ multiplex PCR; TCRdb's copy has only in-frame clones and lacks some. The table has 60,000 to 75,000 clones, 75% to 85% seen once. The CDR3 contains 13 residues. V was clipped by 5 bases and J by 7 bases, with 15 bases between them. CDR1 is SGHDT, CDR2 YYEEEE, per germline. Here the sequenced sample was CD4+ or CD8+ T cells sorted from blood, taken in a trial of the OX40 agonist ivuxolimab. The V gene is TRBV5-6, the J gene TRBJ1-2; D is uncertain. This clonotype originated in an adult with an advanced solid tumor such as melanoma, head and neck, liver or kidney cancer. The CDR3 DNA sequence: TGTGCCAGCAGTGTAGGGAGGAGTGGTGGCTACACCTTC. Translation gives CASSVGRSGGYTF.